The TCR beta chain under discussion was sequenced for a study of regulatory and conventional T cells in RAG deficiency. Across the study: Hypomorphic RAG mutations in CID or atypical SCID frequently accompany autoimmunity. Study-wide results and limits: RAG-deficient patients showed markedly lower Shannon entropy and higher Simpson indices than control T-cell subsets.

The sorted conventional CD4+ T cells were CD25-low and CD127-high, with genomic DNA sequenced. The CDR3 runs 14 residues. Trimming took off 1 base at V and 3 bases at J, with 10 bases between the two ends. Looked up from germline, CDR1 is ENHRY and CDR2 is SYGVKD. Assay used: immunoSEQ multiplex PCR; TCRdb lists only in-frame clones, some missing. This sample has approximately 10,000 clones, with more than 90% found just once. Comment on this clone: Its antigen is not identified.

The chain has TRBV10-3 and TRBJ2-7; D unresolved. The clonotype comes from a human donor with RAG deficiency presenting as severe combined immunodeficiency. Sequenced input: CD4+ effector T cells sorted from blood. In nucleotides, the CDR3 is TGTGCCATCAGTGAGTTGATAAATTTCTACGAGCAGTACTTC. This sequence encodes CAISELINFYEQYF.